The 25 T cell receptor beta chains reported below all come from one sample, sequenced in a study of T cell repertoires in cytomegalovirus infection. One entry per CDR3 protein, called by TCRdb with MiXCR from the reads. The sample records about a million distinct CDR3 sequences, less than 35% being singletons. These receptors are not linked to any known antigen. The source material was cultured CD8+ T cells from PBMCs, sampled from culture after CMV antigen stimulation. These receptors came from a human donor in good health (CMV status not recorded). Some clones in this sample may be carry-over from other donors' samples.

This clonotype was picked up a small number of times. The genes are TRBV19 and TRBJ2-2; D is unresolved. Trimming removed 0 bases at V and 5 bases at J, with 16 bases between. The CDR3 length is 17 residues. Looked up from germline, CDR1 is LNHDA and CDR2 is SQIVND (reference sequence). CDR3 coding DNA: TGTGCCAGTAGTATAGATCAAAAGGGTTTATGGACCGGGGAGCTGTTTTTT. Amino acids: CASSIDQKGLWTGELFF.

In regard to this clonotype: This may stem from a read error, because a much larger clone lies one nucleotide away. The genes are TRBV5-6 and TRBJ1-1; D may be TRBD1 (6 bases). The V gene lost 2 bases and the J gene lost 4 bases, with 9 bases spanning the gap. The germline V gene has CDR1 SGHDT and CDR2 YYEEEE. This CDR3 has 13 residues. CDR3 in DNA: TGTGCCAGCAGCTTTATAGGGGGCACTGAAGCTTTCTTT. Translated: CASSFIGGTEAFF.

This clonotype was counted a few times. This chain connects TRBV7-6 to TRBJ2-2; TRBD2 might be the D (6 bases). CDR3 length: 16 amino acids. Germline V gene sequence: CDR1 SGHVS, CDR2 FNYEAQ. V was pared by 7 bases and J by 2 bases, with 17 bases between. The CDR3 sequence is CASTLPAGLNTGELFF. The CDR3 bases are TGTGCCAGCACCCTCCCAGCGGGCTTAAACACCGGGGAGCTGTTTTTT.

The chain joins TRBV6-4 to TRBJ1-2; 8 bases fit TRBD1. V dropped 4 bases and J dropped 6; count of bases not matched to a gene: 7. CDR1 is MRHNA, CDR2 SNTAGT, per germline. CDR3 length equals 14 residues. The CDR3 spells CASSAVSTGDGYTF. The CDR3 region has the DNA TGTGCCAGCAGTGCCGTCTCGACAGGGGATGGCTACACCTTC.

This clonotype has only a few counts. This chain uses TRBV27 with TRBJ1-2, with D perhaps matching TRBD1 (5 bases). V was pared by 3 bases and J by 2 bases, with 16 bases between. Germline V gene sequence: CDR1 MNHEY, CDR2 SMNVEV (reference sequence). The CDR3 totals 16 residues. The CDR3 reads CASSFLGGKKNYGYTF. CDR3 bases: TGTGCCAGCAGTTTCCTTGGGGGGAAGAAAAACTATGGCTACACCTTC.

The CDR3 reads CASSQRTGGSYEQYF. In DNA, the CDR3 is TGTGCCAGCAGCCAAAGGACAGGGGGATCCTACGAGCAGTACTTC. This chain uses TRBV3-1 with TRBJ2-7; 10 nucleotides align to TRBD1. V lost 2 bases, J lost 1 base, and 2 bases stayed unmatched. The CDR3 has 15 residues. Germline V gene lookup returns CDR1 LGHDT and CDR2 YNNKEL (reference sequence).

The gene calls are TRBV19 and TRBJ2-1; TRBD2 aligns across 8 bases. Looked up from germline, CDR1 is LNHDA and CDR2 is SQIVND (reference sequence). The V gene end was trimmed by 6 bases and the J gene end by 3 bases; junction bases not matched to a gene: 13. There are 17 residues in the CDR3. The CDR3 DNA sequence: TGTGCCAGTAGGGGGGACTTTCGGGGGGGCCTCTACAATGAGCAGTTCTTC. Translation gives CASRGDFRGGLYNEQFF.

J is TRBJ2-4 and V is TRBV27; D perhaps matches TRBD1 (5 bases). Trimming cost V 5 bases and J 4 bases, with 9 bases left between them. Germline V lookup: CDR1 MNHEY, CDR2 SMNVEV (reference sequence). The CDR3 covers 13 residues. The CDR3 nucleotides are TGTGCCAGCAGTCCGGCAGGGAAAAACATTCAGTACTTC. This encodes CASSPAGKNIQYF.

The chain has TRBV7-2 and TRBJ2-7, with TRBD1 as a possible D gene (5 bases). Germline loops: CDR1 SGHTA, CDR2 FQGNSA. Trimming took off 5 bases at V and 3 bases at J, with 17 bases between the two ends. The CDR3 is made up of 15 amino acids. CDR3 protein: CASSPTNGHIYEQYV. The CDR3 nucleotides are TGTGCCAGCAGCCCTACCAATGGACACATCTACGAGCAGTACGTC.

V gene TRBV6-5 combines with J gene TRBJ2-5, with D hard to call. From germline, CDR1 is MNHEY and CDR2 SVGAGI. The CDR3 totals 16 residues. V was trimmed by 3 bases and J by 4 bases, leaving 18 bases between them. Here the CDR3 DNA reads TGTGCCAGCAGTTATTCCCCAGGCAACCTGGGAGAGACCCAGTACTTC. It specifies CASSYSPGNLGETQYF.

Written as DNA, the CDR3 is TGTGCCAGCTTGGTACCGGAGGAGACCCAGTACTTC. Translated, it gives CASLVPEETQYF. This chain links TRBV7-8 with TRBJ2-5, with no clear D. The CDR3 contains 12 residues. Deletions cut 8 bases from V and 5 bases from J, with 12 bases between. From germline, CDR1 is SGHVS and CDR2 FQNEAQ.

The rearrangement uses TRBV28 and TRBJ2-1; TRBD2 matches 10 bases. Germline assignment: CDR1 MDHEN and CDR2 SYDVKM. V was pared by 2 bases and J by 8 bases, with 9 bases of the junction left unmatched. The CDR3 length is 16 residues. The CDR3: CASSLERGGEFYEQFF. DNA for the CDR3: TGTGCCAGCAGTTTAGAGCGGGGGGGCGAATTTTATGAGCAGTTCTTC.

DNA for the CDR3: TGTGCCAGCAGTTACAACGAGCGGCCCCAAGAGACCCAGTACTTC. Translation: CASSYNERPQETQYF. The chain joins TRBV6-2 or TRBV6-3 to TRBJ2-5; D might be TRBD2 (5 bases). The germline CDR1 and CDR2 sequences are MNHEY and SVGEGT. The CDR3 sequence is 15 residues long. Between the trimmed V and J ends, which lost 2 bases and 1 base, there was a span of 11 bases.

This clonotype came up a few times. CDR3 in amino acids: CASSSPGTGGNQPQHF. The CDR3 region has the DNA TGTGCCAGCAGCTCCCCCGGGACAGGGGGCAATCAGCCCCAGCATTTT. The chain recombines TRBV7-9 with TRBJ1-5; 10 nucleotides agree with TRBD1. CDR3 length: 16 residues. Germline assignment: CDR1 SEHNR and CDR2 FQNEAQ (reference sequence). J gave up 2 bases and V 4 bases, and 5 bases lay outside the gene matches.

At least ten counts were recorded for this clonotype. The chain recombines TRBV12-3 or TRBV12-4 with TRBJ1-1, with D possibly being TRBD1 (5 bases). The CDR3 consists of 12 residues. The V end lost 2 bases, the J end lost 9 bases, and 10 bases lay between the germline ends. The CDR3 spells CASSLPGAQAFF. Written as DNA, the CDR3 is TGTGCCAGCAGTTTACCTGGGGCACAAGCTTTCTTT.

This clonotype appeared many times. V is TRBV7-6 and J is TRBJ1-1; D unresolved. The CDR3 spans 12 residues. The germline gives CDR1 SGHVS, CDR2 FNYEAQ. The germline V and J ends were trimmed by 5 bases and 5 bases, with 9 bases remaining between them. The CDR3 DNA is TGTGCCAGCAGCGCCGGGATGACTGAAGCTTTCTTT. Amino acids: CASSAGMTEAFF.

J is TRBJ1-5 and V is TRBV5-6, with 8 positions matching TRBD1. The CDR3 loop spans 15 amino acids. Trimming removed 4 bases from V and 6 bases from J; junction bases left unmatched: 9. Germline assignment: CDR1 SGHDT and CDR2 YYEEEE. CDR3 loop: CASSQTGERGQPQHF. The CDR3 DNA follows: TGTGCCAGCAGCCAGACAGGGGAAAGGGGTCAGCCCCAGCATTTT.

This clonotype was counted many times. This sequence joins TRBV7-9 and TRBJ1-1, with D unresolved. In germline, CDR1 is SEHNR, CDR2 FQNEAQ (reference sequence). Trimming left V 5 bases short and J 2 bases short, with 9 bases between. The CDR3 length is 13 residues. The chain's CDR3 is CASSPRKNTEAFF. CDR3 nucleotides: TGTGCCAGCAGCCCACGAAAAAACACTGAAGCTTTCTTT.

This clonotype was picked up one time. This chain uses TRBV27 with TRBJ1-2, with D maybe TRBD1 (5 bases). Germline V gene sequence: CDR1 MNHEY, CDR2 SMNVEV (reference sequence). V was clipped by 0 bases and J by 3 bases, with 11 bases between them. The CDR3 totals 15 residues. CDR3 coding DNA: TGTGCCAGCAGTTTATCGACCATAGGGGACTATGGCTACACCTTC. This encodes CASSLSTIGDYGYTF.

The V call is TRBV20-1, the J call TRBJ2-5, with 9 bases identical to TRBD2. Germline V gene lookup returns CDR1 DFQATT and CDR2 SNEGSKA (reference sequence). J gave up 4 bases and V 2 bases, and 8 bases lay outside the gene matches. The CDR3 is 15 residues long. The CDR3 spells CSARTWRGGGETQYF. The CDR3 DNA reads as TGCAGTGCTAGAACGTGGCGGGGGGGCGGAGAGACCCAGTACTTC.

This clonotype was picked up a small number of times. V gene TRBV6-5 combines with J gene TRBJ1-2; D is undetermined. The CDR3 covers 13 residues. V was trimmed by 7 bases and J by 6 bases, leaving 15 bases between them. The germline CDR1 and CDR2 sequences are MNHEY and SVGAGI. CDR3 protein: CASTAAGVDGYTF. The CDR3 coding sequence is TGTGCCAGCACGGCAGCTGGGGTGGATGGCTACACCTTC.

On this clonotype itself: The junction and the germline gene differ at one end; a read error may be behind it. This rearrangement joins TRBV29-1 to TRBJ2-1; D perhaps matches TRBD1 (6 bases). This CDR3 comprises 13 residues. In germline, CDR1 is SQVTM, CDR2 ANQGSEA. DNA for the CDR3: TGCAGCGTGGAAGGAGGACAGTCCAATGAGCAGTTCTTC. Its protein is CSVEGGQSNEQFF.

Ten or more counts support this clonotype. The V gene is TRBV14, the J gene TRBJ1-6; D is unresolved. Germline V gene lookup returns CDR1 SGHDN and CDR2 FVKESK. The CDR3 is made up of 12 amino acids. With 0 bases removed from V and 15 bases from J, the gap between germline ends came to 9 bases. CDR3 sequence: CASSQDSVNLHF. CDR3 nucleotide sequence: TGTGCCAGCAGCCAAGACTCGGTAAACCTCCACTTT.

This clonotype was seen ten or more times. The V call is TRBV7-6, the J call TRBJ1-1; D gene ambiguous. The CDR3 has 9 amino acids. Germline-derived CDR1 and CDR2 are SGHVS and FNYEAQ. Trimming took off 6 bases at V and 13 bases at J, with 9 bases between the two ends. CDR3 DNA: TGTGCCAGCAGGCCCACACTTTTCTTT. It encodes CASRPTLFF.

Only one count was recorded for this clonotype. CDR3 sequence (DNA): TGTGCCACCACATTTGGGCAGGGCGAATACTCTGGAAACACCATATATTTT. Translating it yields CATTFGQGEYSGNTIYF. The chain has TRBV19 and TRBJ1-3; possible D gene TRBD1, 5 bases. CDR1 and CDR2 from the germline V gene are LNHDA and SQIVND (reference sequence). V lost 10 bases and J lost 0, with 22 bases in between. This CDR3 contains 17 residues.